The clone carrying this T cell receptor (beta chain) occurred once. Authors' methods: Quantification of nucleated cells was approximated via reference gene primer amplification. The protocol was immunoSEQ multiplex PCR, while the TCRdb copy is restricted to in-frame clones and leaves out a portion. Clone size and V and J calls were adopted from that table, with D and trimming inferred from the DNA. The repertoire holds around 59,000 clones, approximately 82% seen once, with over 10% in the top ten. This sample was included in a study of blood T cell repertoires in COVID-19. In the study overall: Specimens from acute and convalescent COVID-19 originated in the United States, Italy and Spain. The cDNA or gDNA used as material had been derived from T cells, B-cell-depleted T cells, or PBMCs.

The CDR3 is 17 amino acids. With V trimmed by 4 bases and J by 3 bases, 8 bases remained unmatched. Per the germline V gene, CDR1 is SNHLY and CDR2 is FYNNEI. The TCR originated in a man at least 80 years old with acute or convalescent COVID-19. The chain combines TRBV2 with TRBJ2-3; 12 bases map to TRBD2. The sample was peripheral blood. The CDR3 region is CASSVDSSGGGTDTQYF. Here the CDR3 DNA reads TGTGCCAGCAGTGTGGATTCTAGCGGGGGGGGGACAGATACGCAGTATTTT.